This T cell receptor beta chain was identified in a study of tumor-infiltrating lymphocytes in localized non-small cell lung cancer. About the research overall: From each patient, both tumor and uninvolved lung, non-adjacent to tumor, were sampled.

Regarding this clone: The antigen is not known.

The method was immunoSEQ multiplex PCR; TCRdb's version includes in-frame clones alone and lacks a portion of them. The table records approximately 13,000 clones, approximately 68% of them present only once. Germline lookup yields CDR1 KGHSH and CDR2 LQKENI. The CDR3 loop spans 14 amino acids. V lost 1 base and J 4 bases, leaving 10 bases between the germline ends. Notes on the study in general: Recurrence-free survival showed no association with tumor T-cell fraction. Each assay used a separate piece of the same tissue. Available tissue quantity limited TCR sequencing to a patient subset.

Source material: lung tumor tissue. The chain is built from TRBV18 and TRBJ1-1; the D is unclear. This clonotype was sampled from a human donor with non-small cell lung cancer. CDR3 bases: TGTGCCAGCTCACCACGGTCGCAGACCACTGAAGCTTTCTTT. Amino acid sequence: CASSPRSQTTEAFF. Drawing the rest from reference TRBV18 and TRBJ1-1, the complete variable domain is NAGVMQNPRHLVRRRGQEARLRCSPMKGHSHVYWYRQLPEEGLKFMVYLQKENIIDESGMPKERFSAEFPKEGPSILRIQQVVRGDSAAYFCASSPRSQTTEAFFGQGTRLTVV.